This TCR beta chain was identified in a study of cytomegalovirus exposure and HLA in healthy donors. Study-level information: The same platform used for the approximately 700 first-cohort repertoires was also used for the 100 to 150 validation repertoires, as a later analysis reported.

The CDR3 consists of 17 residues. From germline, CDR1 is LGHNA and CDR2 YNFKEQ. Trimming took 0 bases from V and 1 from J, leaving 13 bases between them. Produced via immunoSEQ multiplex PCR; TCRdb's table is partial and in-frame only. Here the sample spans over 200,000 clones, roughly 84% being singletons. The chain has TRBV4-2 and TRBJ1-3, with TRBD1 as a possible D gene (5 bases). Sequencing input: PBMCs. The TCR sequence derives from a woman aged 18-29 years in good health and CMV-seropositive. DNA of the CDR3: TGTGCCAGCAGCCAAGATATTGGGGGGAGTTCTGGAAACACCATATATTTT. Translated: CASSQDIGGSSGNTIYF.